This T cell receptor (beta chain) was identified in a study of T-cell reconstitution after alpha-beta-depleted transplantation in children. The table lists this clonotype with many counts. It was with unique molecular identifiers that the TCRbeta library was prepared. TCRdb re-analysed the PCR reads in MiXCR, keeping a single row per CDR3 protein. The sample shows about 500,000 distinct CDR3 sequences, 32% of them seen only once. The junction had 10 bases not matched to a gene; V was cut back by 5 bases and J by 8 bases. CDR3 length: 15 amino acids. Germline CDR1 KGHSH, CDR2 LQKENI. V is TRBV18 and J is TRBJ2-1, with 9 positions matching TRBD2. Sequenced material: PBMCs from the stem cell graft donor, taken from the stem cell graft. This receptor was identified in a human donor who donated a stem cell graft to a child with aplastic anemia. The CDR3 bases are TGTGCCAGCTCAACTACCGGGACTAGCAGCCATGAGCAGTTCTTC. Protein: CASSTTGTSSHEQFF.